This TCR beta chain was sequenced for a study of blood T cell repertoires in COVID-19 (dated by TCRdb to about 2020). Looking at the study overall: Samples covering the acute and convalescent phases of COVID-19 were provided by collaborators in the United States, Italy and Spain. The repertoires were released in a freely available public database intended as a resource for research on the immune response to SARS-CoV-2. Sample metadata almost always included a de-identified subject ID, COVID-19 status, age in years and sex. Where HLA class I and class II types were available, the types were taken from metadata supplied by the sample provider, not from assay-based typing. The samples were drawn from two sources: the first 160 participants of the ongoing ImmuneRACE study, and 1,000 to 1,500 subjects contributed by 6 global collaborators. The prospective study material was composed of cDNA or gDNA derived from T cells, B-cell-depleted T cells, or PBMCs. Subjects who had been exposed to COVID-19, were actively infected with it, or had recovered from it provided the deeply sampled blood TCRbeta repertoires that made up the dataset.

CDR1 SNHLY and CDR2 FYNNEI were looked up in the germline V gene. The junction shows trimming of 4 bases on V and 3 bases on J, and the gene matches do not reach 7 bases of it. Taken from cysteine to phenylalanine, the CDR3 has 17 residues. The retained sequence is limited to the CDR3, 51 bases, with the frame set at the first base. In the prospective study, participants were 18 to 89 years old, resided in 25 or so geographic areas of the United States, and were enrolled through a virtual design. In the prospective study, cohorts were assigned on the basis of participant-reported clinical history obtained from a screening survey and a study questionnaire. In the prospective study, mobile phlebotomists collected whole blood, serum and a nasopharyngeal or oropharyngeal swab from each participant. Prospective study participants could optionally give additional blood draws and questionnaires over an approximately 2-month period. Before DNA extraction, blood samples from the prospective study were shipped at room temperature or frozen.

This clone was detected only a few times. Its target antigen remains unknown. The sample holds no much larger clone one base away, and base qualities are not on file. TCRbeta CDR3 regions were amplified from genomic DNA using the immunoSEQ Assay, a bias-controlled multiplex PCR. As for the authors' bioinformatics: The number of nucleated cells in each sample was estimated from the amplification of reference gene primers within the assay. Sequence reads were collapsed and filtered to measure the absolute abundance of every unique TCRbeta CDR3 rearrangement. For each sample, productive Simpson clonality was calculated as the square root of Simpson's diversity index across productive rearrangements. This is the immuneACCESS table as TCRdb keeps it, with only in-frame sequences that have V and J called. A part of the clones is gone; compared with another copy, unresolved V genes explain less than half, and the rest is unexplained. The D gene and trimming were derived from the DNA, and the V and J assignments and clone size from that table. Present in this sample are around 280,000 clones, 85% to 90% of which were seen just once. The ten largest account for approximately 1.5% of the sample.

Summary of the overall study and its limitations: The amount of clinical and demographic metadata varied by source and participant and was provided uncurated.

This TCR came from a woman between 18 and 30 years old with acute COVID-19. Recombination linked TRBV2 to TRBJ2-2, and 11 bases in between align with TRBD2. The source material was PBMCs or T cells enriched from blood (not recorded which). The DNA is as follows: TGTGCCAGCAGTGCGGAAGGGACTAGCGGCTACACCGGGGAGCTGTTTTTT. Its coded protein is CASSAEGTSGYTGELFF.